Listed below are T cell receptor beta chains from one sample, sequenced in a study of Ad26.COV2.S vaccination and SARS-CoV-2 variants. Method: immunoSEQ multiplex PCR; TCRdb's copy keeps in-frame clones and lacks some. The table records around 300,000 clones, around 88% of them present only once. The source material was peripheral blood, sampled in a trial of Ad26.COV2.S vaccine versus placebo. The source is a person between 18 and 59 years old who received the Ad26.COV2.S COVID-19 vaccine or a placebo. Each CDR3 is given with its conserved first and last residue. The order of the fields is CDR3 protein, CDR3 DNA, J gene, clone size, V gene, CDR3 length, D gene. The D gene is left open where the match is weak. Clone size is shown for a subset of rows, as once, few, many or a class of expanded clone.

CDR3aa: CASSTGQGMNTEAFF; CDR3nt: TGTGCCAGCAGCACAGGACAGGGAATGAACACTGAAGCTTTCTTT; j_gene: TRBJ1-1; abundance: few; v_gene: TRBV7-6; len: 15; d_gene: TRBD1
CDR3aa: CASSYYGSTDTQYF; CDR3nt: TGTGCCAGCAGTTATTACGGGAGCACAGATACGCAGTATTTT; j_gene: TRBJ2-3; abundance: .; v_gene: TRBV6-2/TRBV6-3; len: 14; d_gene: .
CDR3aa: CASSYAPYYEQYF; CDR3nt: TGTGCCAGCAGTTATGCCCCGTACTACGAGCAGTACTTC; j_gene: TRBJ2-7; abundance: .; v_gene: TRBV6-5; len: 13; d_gene: .
CDR3aa: CASSLRLSGNTIYF; CDR3nt: TGTGCCAGCAGCTTGAGACTGTCTGGAAACACCATATATTTT; j_gene: TRBJ1-3; abundance: .; v_gene: TRBV5-6; len: 14; d_gene: .
CDR3aa: CASRPARTYNEQFF; CDR3nt: TGTGCCAGCAGACCGGCGCGTACCTACAATGAGCAGTTCTTC; j_gene: TRBJ2-1; abundance: once; v_gene: TRBV28; len: 14; d_gene: .
CDR3aa: CASSDRYQPQHF; CDR3nt: TGTGCCAGCAGTGATAGATATCAGCCCCAGCATTTT; j_gene: TRBJ1-5; abundance: .; v_gene: TRBV6-1; len: 12; d_gene: .
CDR3aa: CASSLYPGGSRQPQHF; CDR3nt: TGTGCCAGCAGTTTATATCCAGGGGGCTCAAGACAGCCCCAGCATTTT; j_gene: TRBJ1-5; abundance: .; v_gene: TRBV28; len: 16; d_gene: TRBD1
CDR3aa: CSVDSGAQETQYF; CDR3nt: TGCAGCGTTGATTCGGGGGCTCAAGAGACCCAGTACTTC; j_gene: TRBJ2-5; abundance: .; v_gene: TRBV29-1; len: 13; d_gene: .
CDR3aa: CATSDGPLVVGTQETQYF; CDR3nt: TGTGCCACCAGTGATGGCCCCCTCGTTGTGGGAACACAAGAGACCCAGTACTTC; j_gene: TRBJ2-5; abundance: once; v_gene: TRBV24-1; len: 18; d_gene: .
CDR3aa: CASNGAVTDTQYF; CDR3nt: TGTGCCAGCAATGGGGCAGTCACAGATACGCAGTATTTT; j_gene: TRBJ2-3; abundance: .; v_gene: TRBV2; len: 13; d_gene: .
CDR3aa: CASYSQAPSTDTQYF; CDR3nt: TGTGCCAGCTATTCACAGGCCCCTAGCACAGATACGCAGTATTTT; j_gene: TRBJ2-3; abundance: .; v_gene: TRBV7-9; len: 15; d_gene: .
CDR3aa: CASSRDRESNTIYF; CDR3nt: TGTGCCAGCAGCCGGGACAGGGAGTCAAACACCATATATTTT; j_gene: TRBJ1-3; abundance: .; v_gene: TRBV7-2; len: 14; d_gene: TRBD1
CDR3aa: CASSQDLVRDSGWNEQFF; CDR3nt: TGTGCCAGCAGCCAAGATTTGGTCCGGGACAGTGGGTGGAATGAGCAGTTCTTC; j_gene: TRBJ2-1; abundance: .; v_gene: TRBV4-2; len: 18; d_gene: TRBD1
CDR3aa: CASSLSGWDEQFF; CDR3nt: TGTGCCAGCAGCTTATCAGGGTGGGATGAGCAGTTCTTC; j_gene: TRBJ2-1; abundance: .; v_gene: TRBV5-6; len: 13; d_gene: .
CDR3aa: CASSFRARDRGNEQYF; CDR3nt: TGCGCCAGCAGCTTCCGGGCAAGAGACAGGGGTAACGAGCAGTACTTC; j_gene: TRBJ2-7; abundance: .; v_gene: TRBV5-1; len: 16; d_gene: TRBD1
CDR3aa: CASSLDSNYGYTF; CDR3nt: TGTGCCAGCAGCTTAGACAGTAACTATGGCTACACCTTC; j_gene: TRBJ1-2; abundance: once; v_gene: TRBV11-1; len: 13; d_gene: .
CDR3aa: CASSTPGLTNTGELFF; CDR3nt: TGTGCCAGTAGTACGCCGGGACTAACGAACACCGGGGAGCTGTTTTTT; j_gene: TRBJ2-2; abundance: .; v_gene: TRBV19; len: 16; d_gene: TRBD2
CDR3aa: CASSTLAGGDYEQYF; CDR3nt: TGCGCCAGCAGCACCCTAGCGGGGGGGGACTACGAGCAGTACTTC; j_gene: TRBJ2-7; abundance: once; v_gene: TRBV5-1; len: 15; d_gene: TRBD2
CDR3aa: CAWTPGAHEQYF; CDR3nt: TGTGCCTGGACCCCAGGGGCCCACGAGCAGTACTTC; j_gene: TRBJ2-7; abundance: .; v_gene: TRBV30; len: 12; d_gene: .
CDR3aa: CASSGGLSRETQYF; CDR3nt: TGCGCCAGCAGCGGGGGCCTATCCCGGGAGACCCAGTACTTC; j_gene: TRBJ2-5; abundance: .; v_gene: TRBV5-1; len: 14; d_gene: .
CDR3aa: CASRHQGGTNYGYTF; CDR3nt: TGTGCCAGCAGGCATCAGGGTGGGACTAACTATGGCTACACCTTC; j_gene: TRBJ1-2; abundance: .; v_gene: TRBV7-2; len: 15; d_gene: .
CDR3aa: CASSQGGRYEQYF; CDR3nt: TGCGCCAGCAGCCAAGGGGGACGCTACGAGCAGTACTTC; j_gene: TRBJ2-7; abundance: .; v_gene: TRBV4-1; len: 13; d_gene: .
CDR3aa: CASSLDLVVAEAFF; CDR3nt: TGCGCCAGCAGCTTGGATTTGGTTGTCGCTGAAGCTTTCTTT; j_gene: TRBJ1-1; abundance: .; v_gene: TRBV5-1; len: 14; d_gene: .
CDR3aa: CASSQVQGEKLFF; CDR3nt: TGCGCCAGCAGCCAAGTCCAGGGAGAGAAACTGTTTTTT; j_gene: TRBJ1-4; abundance: .; v_gene: TRBV4-1; len: 13; d_gene: .
CDR3aa: CAWSVRDRAEKLFF; CDR3nt: TGTGCCTGGAGTGTAAGGGACAGGGCTGAAAAACTGTTTTTT; j_gene: TRBJ1-4; abundance: .; v_gene: TRBV30; len: 14; d_gene: TRBD1
CDR3aa: CASSPGQGGSQPQHF; CDR3nt: TGTGCCAGCAGCCCGGGACAGGGTGGTAGTCAGCCCCAGCATTTT; j_gene: TRBJ1-5; abundance: .; v_gene: TRBV3-1/TRBV3-2; len: 15; d_gene: TRBD1
CDR3aa: CASRRSIMNTEAFF; CDR3nt: TGTGCCAGCAGGCGAAGTATCATGAACACTGAAGCTTTCTTT; j_gene: TRBJ1-1; abundance: .; v_gene: TRBV7-3; len: 14; d_gene: .
CDR3aa: CATSDWSGREQYF; CDR3nt: TGTGCCACCAGTGATTGGAGCGGACGGGAGCAGTACTTC; j_gene: TRBJ2-7; abundance: .; v_gene: TRBV24-1; len: 13; d_gene: .
CDR3aa: CASSLVSSRGLEAIQYF; CDR3nt: TGTGCCAGCAGCTTAGTATCCTCTAGGGGATTAGAGGCCATTCAGTACTTC; j_gene: TRBJ2-4; abundance: .; v_gene: TRBV11-2; len: 17; d_gene: .
CDR3aa: CASSYVRGGSEAFF; CDR3nt: TGTGCCAGCAGTTATGTCAGGGGAGGGTCTGAAGCTTTCTTT; j_gene: TRBJ1-1; abundance: .; v_gene: TRBV6-5; len: 14; d_gene: .
CDR3aa: CASSVGLAVQETQYF; CDR3nt: TGTGCCAGCAGCGTGGGACTAGCGGTCCAAGAGACCCAGTACTTC; j_gene: TRBJ2-5; abundance: .; v_gene: TRBV7-9; len: 15; d_gene: TRBD2
CDR3aa: CASSGGQLYSNQPQHF; CDR3nt: TGTGCCAGCAGTGGGGGACAGCTATATAGCAATCAGCCCCAGCATTTT; j_gene: TRBJ1-5; abundance: few; v_gene: TRBV6-1; len: 16; d_gene: TRBD1
CDR3aa: CASSLEWGSGAFF; CDR3nt: TGTGCCAGCAGCTTAGAGTGGGGCTCGGGGGCTTTCTTT; j_gene: TRBJ1-1; abundance: .; v_gene: TRBV11-2; len: 13; d_gene: .
CDR3aa: CASSGEGLGTEAFF; CDR3nt: TGCGCCAGCAGCGGGGAGGGGTTGGGGACTGAAGCTTTCTTT; j_gene: TRBJ1-1; abundance: once; v_gene: TRBV5-1; len: 14; d_gene: .
CDR3aa: CASSPGDTAYEQYF; CDR3nt: TGTGCCAGCAGCCCGGGGGACACCGCCTACGAGCAGTACTTC; j_gene: TRBJ2-7; abundance: .; v_gene: TRBV11-3; len: 14; d_gene: .
CDR3aa: CAISGGWEQYF; CDR3nt: TGTGCCATCAGTGGAGGGTGGGAGCAGTATTTT; j_gene: TRBJ2-3; abundance: once; v_gene: TRBV10-3; len: 11; d_gene: .
CDR3aa: CASSPGLETEAFF; CDR3nt: TGTGCCAGCTCACCAGGGTTGGAAACTGAAGCTTTCTTT; j_gene: TRBJ1-1; abundance: .; v_gene: TRBV18; len: 13; d_gene: .
CDR3aa: CASSLAPLDQNTEAFF; CDR3nt: TGTGCCAGCAGCTTAGCTCCGTTAGACCAGAACACTGAAGCTTTCTTT; j_gene: TRBJ1-1; abundance: .; v_gene: TRBV7-8; len: 16; d_gene: .
CDR3aa: CASSQPLGTSGTYNEQFF; CDR3nt: TGCGCCAGCAGCCAGCCTCTCGGGACTAGCGGGACCTACAATGAGCAGTTCTTC; j_gene: TRBJ2-1; abundance: once; v_gene: TRBV4-1; len: 18; d_gene: TRBD2
CDR3aa: CASSSSQGLGYTF; CDR3nt: TGTGCCAGCAGTTCCTCTCAGGGGCTTGGCTACACCTTC; j_gene: TRBJ1-2; abundance: .; v_gene: TRBV28; len: 13; d_gene: .